This TCR beta chain was sequenced for a study of T cell responses to AZD1222 COVID-19 vaccine. Study-wide results and caveats: Among those given AZD1222, only five or six were seropositive at baseline. Spike was spanned by vaccine-associated CD4 TCRs, with dominance at 160-218 and 743-854. Clonal diversity may have been underestimated in mostly white British donors.

This table comes from immunoSEQ multiplex PCR, and its TCRdb copy is limited to in-frame clones, with some not included. The sample has about 120,000 clones, about 94% seen once. Analysis merged second doses at about 4 or about 12 weeks. The CDR3 has 14 amino acids. Germline V gives CDR1 SGHRS, CDR2 YFSETQ. The V gene lost 4 bases and the J gene lost 6 bases, with 14 bases spanning the gap. To note about this clone: Its matching antigen is unknown.

This sample comprised peripheral blood, obtained 28 days after the second AZD1222 dose. The clonotype was recovered from an adult who received the AZD1222 COVID-19 vaccine. The chain employs TRBV5-1 and TRBJ1-5; D possibly corresponds to TRBD1 (5 bases). Written as DNA, the CDR3 is TGCGCCAGCAGCCCCGGGTCAGGGAGTCAGCCCCAGCATTTT. Protein: CASSPGSGSQPQHF.